Presented here are 18 T cell receptor beta chains from one specimen sequenced in a study of blood T cells in healthy people across ages. PCR was performed a second time for about 7 to 12 cycles using a sample-barcoded 5' primer and a J-beta primer mix. Each CDR3 protein is one row after TCRdb ran MiXCR on the 5' RACE reads. Here the sample spans about 670,000 distinct CDR3 sequences, around 43% being singletons. Sequenced: blood. The origin of the receptors is a man aged 80 or over in good health.

In the case of this clonotype: One end of the junction fails to match germline, which may point to a read error. The chain joins TRBV10-3 to TRBJ2-1; 7 positions match TRBD2. Germline loops: CDR1 ENHRY, CDR2 SYGVKD. The CDR3 has 12 amino acids. The CDR3 spells CAIAGTTNVQFF. The CDR3 DNA is TGTGCCATCGCCGGGACTACCAATGTGCAGTTCTTC.

This clonotype was detected only a few times. V and J are TRBV29-1 and TRBJ1-5; 7 bases align to TRBD1. This CDR3 region has 13 residues. Trimming at V came to 5 bases and at J to 5 bases, leaving 6 bases not matched to a gene. From germline, CDR1 is SQVTM and CDR2 ANQGSEA. The CDR3 sequence: CSVSFDRDQPQHF. CDR3 bases: TGCAGCGTTTCTTTTGACAGGGATCAGCCCCAGCATTTT.

V and J are TRBV28 and TRBJ1-4, with D uncertain. V was cut by 5 bases and J by 9 bases, with 7 bases left in between. The CDR3 has 11 amino acids. CDR1 is MDHEN and CDR2 is SYDVKM in the germline V gene. CDR3 DNA: TGTGCCAGCAGTGACATGAAAAAACTGTTTTTT. It is translated as CASSDMKKLFF.

The chain carries TRBV3-1 and TRBJ2-1, with 10 nucleotides matching TRBD2. J lost 4 bases, V lost 1 base, and 4 bases had no gene match. This CDR3 has 16 amino acids. Germline V gene sequence: CDR1 LGHDT, CDR2 YNNKEL (reference sequence). Here the CDR3 reads CASSQVSSGGYNEQFF. In nucleotides, the CDR3 is TGTGCCAGCAGCCAAGTTTCTAGCGGGGGTTACAATGAGCAGTTCTTC.

This clonotype was picked up a small number of times. The chain combines TRBV3-1 with TRBJ2-4; D is unclear. Germline CDR1 is LGHDT and CDR2 is YNNKEL (reference sequence). The germline V and J ends were trimmed by 0 bases and 6 bases, with 15 bases remaining between them. The CDR3 is 16 amino acids. The chain's CDR3 is CASSQELTPRVNIQYF. The CDR3 coding sequence is TGTGCCAGCAGCCAAGAACTAACTCCGAGAGTAAACATTCAGTACTTC.

The chain has TRBV20-1 and TRBJ2-7, with a possible D match to TRBD1 (6 bases). V lost 3 bases and J lost 5, with 11 bases in between. The CDR3 has 12 amino acids. Germline assignment: CDR1 DFQATT and CDR2 SNEGSKA (reference sequence). CDR3 loop: CSASDRFHEQYF. CDR3 sequence (DNA): TGCAGTGCTAGTGACAGGTTCCACGAGCAGTACTTC.

Comment on this clonotype: This may be a read error: a much more frequent sequence differs by one nucleotide. The CDR3 spells CASSKPSGGTNEQYF. Here the CDR3 DNA reads TGTGCCAGCAGTAAACCTAGCGGAGGGACCAATGAGCAGTACTTC. The V gene is TRBV6-5, the J gene TRBJ2-5; TRBD2 aligns across 7 bases. In germline, CDR1 is MNHEY, CDR2 SVGAGI. The trim removed 5 bases at V and 11 bases at J, leaving 17 bases unmatched. The CDR3 has 15 residues.

This rearrangement joins TRBV5-1 to TRBJ1-1, with TRBD1 matching 10 bases. The V segment lost 2 bases and the J segment 11 bases; nucleotides outside the gene matches: 15. The CDR3 length is 16 residues. The germline V gene has CDR1 SGHRS and CDR2 YFSETQ. The chain's CDR3 is CASSFARGQGSSYAFF. The CDR3 DNA reads TGCGCCAGCAGCTTCGCTAGGGGACAGGGGAGCAGTTATGCTTTCTTT.

This clonotype was seen a handful of times. The J gene is TRBJ2-5, the V gene TRBV20-1; weak D call: TRBD2 (5 bases). The germline V gene has CDR1 DFQATT and CDR2 SNEGSKA (reference sequence). The germline V and J ends were trimmed by 0 bases and 4 bases, with 15 bases remaining between them. This CDR3 comprises 15 residues. DNA of the CDR3: TGCAGTGCTAGAGATTTGGCTAGCACTTTAGAGACCCAGTACTTC. Translating gives CSARDLASTLETQYF.

V gene TRBV6-6 combines with J gene TRBJ2-3, with 9 nucleotides matching TRBD2. Germline V CDR1 and CDR2: MNHNY, SVGAGI (reference sequence). The junction had 8 bases not matched to a gene; V was cut back by 6 bases and J by 4 bases. This CDR3 is 15 amino acids long. This CDR3 is CASRGQRGAADTQYF. Written as DNA, the CDR3 is TGTGCCAGCAGAGGCCAGCGGGGGGCGGCAGATACGCAGTATTTT.

Of note for this clonotype: The germline gene is not matched at one end of the junction; a read error may be the cause. This sequence joins TRBV7-9 and TRBJ2-3; TRBD2 aligns across 10 bases. Germline loops: CDR1 SEHNR, CDR2 FQNEAQ (reference sequence). This CDR3 is built from 16 residues. The CDR3 sequence: CVSSLTLAGSADTQYF. CDR3 DNA sequence: TGTGTCAGCAGCTTAACACTAGCGGGGTCCGCAGATACGCAGTATTTT.

The rearrangement joins TRBV6-5 to TRBJ2-1; the D gene could be TRBD1 or TRBD2 (5 bases each). With 6 bases removed from V and 7 bases from J, the gap between germline ends came to 19 bases. CDR3 length: 15 amino acids. Germline CDR1 MNHEY, CDR2 SVGAGI. CDR3 in amino acids: CASSEGSLGWNEQFF. Here the CDR3 DNA reads TGTGCCAGCAGCGAGGGGTCCCTGGGTTGGAATGAGCAGTTCTTC.

The V gene is TRBV20-1, the J gene TRBJ2-5, with 7 bases lining up with TRBD2. V was pared by 3 bases and J by 3 bases, with 4 bases of the junction left unmatched. CDR1 and CDR2 (germline): DFQATT, SNEGSKA (reference sequence). The CDR3 is made up of 13 amino acids. In DNA form, the CDR3 reads TGCAGTGCTAGCCCGGGACTAAAAGAGACCCAGTACTTC. Its translation is CSASPGLKETQYF.

A few counts support this clonotype. This chain uses TRBV6-2 or TRBV6-3 with TRBJ2-7, with TRBD2 as a possible D gene (5 bases). Germline assignment: CDR1 MNHEY and CDR2 SVGEGT. This CDR3 is 16 amino acids long. Trimming removed 6 bases at V and 4 bases at J, with 22 bases between. This CDR3 reads CASRGASNVVFYEQYF. The CDR3 nucleotides are TGTGCCAGCAGGGGAGCCTCCAATGTCGTCTTTTACGAGCAGTACTTC.

The CDR3 loop is CASSPTGTGIYEQFF. CDR3 nucleotides: TGTGCCAGCAGTCCGACCGGGACAGGGATCTATGAGCAGTTCTTC. The V gene is TRBV28, the J gene TRBJ2-1; 9 bases agree with TRBD1. The trim removed 5 bases at V and 8 bases at J, leaving 10 bases unmatched. The CDR3 is 15 amino acids. The V gene's germline CDR1 is MDHEN and CDR2 SYDVKM.

This chain connects TRBV10-3 to TRBJ2-7; a possible D gene is TRBD1 (5 bases). The CDR3 contains 12 residues. Trimming took 2 bases from V and 6 from J, leaving 8 bases between them. Germline V lookup: CDR1 ENHRY, CDR2 SYGVKD. CDR3 loop: CAISEQGTEQYF. The DNA for the CDR3 is TGTGCCATCAGTGAGCAGGGAACCGAGCAGTACTTC.

The chain recombines TRBV11-3 with TRBJ2-1, with 7 bases lining up with TRBD2. The CDR3 has 14 residues. V was pared by 5 bases and J by 8 bases, with 9 bases of the junction left unmatched. Germline lookup yields CDR1 SGHNT and CDR2 YENEEA. The CDR3 loop is CASSQRDLSDEQFF. The CDR3 DNA is TGTGCCAGCAGCCAGCGGGACCTTAGTGATGAGCAGTTCTTC.

In the case of this clonotype: One base away lies a much larger clone, so this may be a sequencing read error. CDR3: CASSFGSRSTDTQYF. The CDR3 DNA sequence: TGTGCCAGCAGTTTTGGTAGCAGGAGTACAGATACGCAGTATTTT. The chain recombines TRBV28 with TRBJ2-3; D remains unclear. CDR1 is MDHEN, CDR2 SYDVKM, per germline. This CDR3 has 15 residues. V dropped 3 bases and J dropped 3 bases, with 13 bases sitting between them.